Each of the 14 T cell receptor beta chains below was sequenced from the same sample in a study of tumor-infiltrating lymphocytes in oesophageal squamous cell carcinoma. TCRdb ran MiXCR on the PCR reads and lists one entry per CDR3 protein. The sample shows tens of thousands of distinct CDR3 sequences, approximately 34% of them seen only once. Sequencing was performed on esophageal tumor tissue. The receptors here all came from a female donor with esophageal squamous cell carcinoma.

This clonotype was detected many times. CDR3 loop: CASSLARRVETQYF. CDR3 sequence (DNA): TGCGCCAGCAGCTTGGCCCGCAGGGTTGAGACCCAGTACTTC. This sequence joins TRBV5-1 and TRBJ2-5; D might be TRBD1 (5 bases). Germline assignment: CDR1 SGHRS and CDR2 YFSETQ. Trimming cost V 0 bases and J 5 bases, with 11 bases left between them. The CDR3 totals 14 residues.

CDR3 residues: CASSPLLLAGFYNEQYF. CDR3 coding DNA: TGTGCCAGCAGCCCCCTGCTCCTAGCGGGGTTCTACAATGAGCAGTACTTC. J is TRBJ2-3 and V is TRBV7-2, with TRBD2 matching over 9 bases. The DNA end lines up better with TRBJ2-7; the J call may be wrong. This CDR3 is 17 amino acids long. Germline V gives CDR1 SGHTA, CDR2 FQGNSA.

This clonotype has just a few counts. The V call is TRBV7-2, the J call TRBJ2-5; no clear D. This CDR3 contains 14 residues. CDR1 is SGHTA and CDR2 is FQGNSA in the germline V gene. Trimming stripped 2 bases from V and 5 bases from J, with 12 bases between. The CDR3 reads CASSLMGRAETQYF. CDR3 sequence (DNA): TGTGCCAGCAGCTTAATGGGAAGGGCTGAGACCCAGTACTTC.

In this sample, this clonotype is medium-sized. The genes are TRBV7-2 and TRBJ2-4, with TRBD2 identical over 7 bases. The J segment lost 16 bases and the V segment lost 5 bases, leaving 20 bases of the junction unmatched. The CDR3 loop spans 15 amino acids. Germline V gene sequence: CDR1 SGHTA, CDR2 FQGNSA. The CDR3 DNA is TGTGCCAGCAGCCATGGCCGGGACTACCAACAATCGCGCTACTTC. The encoded protein is CASSHGRDYQQSRYF. Together with reference TRBV7-2 and TRBJ2-4, the CDR3 gives the full variable domain: GAGVSQSPSNKVTEKGKDVELRCDPISGHTALYWYRQSLGQGLEFLIYFQGNSAPDKSGLPSDRFSAERTGGSVSTLTIQRTQQEDSAVYLCASSHGRDYQQSRYFGAGTRLSVL.

The table lists this clonotype with a count of one. The chain carries TRBV4-2 and TRBJ2-7, with 9 positions matching TRBD1. Germline CDR1 and CDR2: LGHNA and YNFKEQ. This CDR3 comprises 14 residues. V lost 4 bases to trimming and J lost 2 bases; unmatched junction nucleotides: 3. CDR3 sequence: CASSPRTGAYEQYF. Here the CDR3 DNA reads TGTGCCAGCAGCCCGCGGACAGGGGCCTACGAGCAGTACTTC.

The chain recombines TRBV7-6 with TRBJ2-5, with D maybe TRBD1 (6 bases). Near its end, the DNA agrees better with TRBJ2-7, so the J call may be wrong. The CDR3 extends over 16 amino acids. Germline-derived CDR1 and CDR2 are SGHVS and FNYEAQ. The CDR3 spells CASSLGPETGFYEQYF. The CDR3 coding sequence is TGTGCCAGCAGCTTAGGCCCCGAGACAGGTTTCTACGAGCAGTACTTC.

The genes are TRBV6-6 and TRBJ2-1; D possibly matches TRBD1 or TRBD2 (5 bases each). This CDR3 region has 17 residues. Trimming removed 2 bases from V and 0 bases from J, with 14 bases in between. Germline V gene data show CDR1 as MNHNY and CDR2 as SVGAGI (reference sequence). The CDR3 is CASSYTAGTHSYNEQFF. The CDR3 DNA is TGTGCCAGCAGTTACACCGCCGGGACCCACTCCTACAATGAGCAGTTCTTC.

This clonotype has just a few counts. The junction differs from germline at one of its ends, possibly a read error. The rearrangement links TRBV4-1 to TRBJ2-5; D remains unclear. The germline V gene encodes CDR1 MGHRA and CDR2 YSYEKL. CDR3 length equals 13 residues. DNA for the CDR3: TGCGCCAGCTCGCCATCCTGGGATTCACCCCTCCACTTC. Translated, it gives CASSPSWDSPLHF.

A remark on this clonotype: Because the CDR3 is missing its conserved closing phenylalanine or tryptophan, this is likely a read error. No DNA is shown, since the ends of the CDR3 on it are uncertain; the CDR3 is the one TCRdb lists. The V and J genes are TRBV7-2 and TRBJ2-5; TRBD1 is the table's D call, not checked against the DNA. The CDR3 has 16 amino acids, counting both end residues. CDR1 is SGHTA, CDR2 FQGNSA, per germline. CDR3 protein: CASKGGGSIYGYTFGS.

This clonotype was seen at least ten times. The chain employs TRBV5-1 and TRBJ2-1; 10 bases match TRBD2. CDR3 size: 17 residues. V trimming: 0 bases; J trimming: 8 bases; junction bases outside the gene matches: 11. CDR1 and CDR2 (germline): SGHRS, YFSETQ. CDR3 residues: CASSLELAGVGSDEQFF. The CDR3 nucleotides are TGCGCCAGCAGCTTGGAGCTAGCGGGAGTAGGGTCGGATGAGCAGTTCTTC.

The rearrangement uses TRBV28 and TRBJ2-7; D gene uncertain. CDR1 is MDHEN, CDR2 SYDVKM, per germline. This CDR3 region has 11 residues. V lost 6 bases, J lost 6 bases, and 9 bases lay in between. CDR3 bases: TGTGCCAGCAGCCGCTTCCGCGAGCAGTACTTC. This gives the protein CASSRFREQYF.

This chain connects TRBV7-4 to TRBJ2-5; D is ambiguous. The J call is uncertain, as TRBJ2-7 better fits the DNA end. Per the germline V gene, CDR1 is SGHVT and CDR2 is SQSDAQ. The length of the CDR3 is 15 residues. CDR3 nucleotide sequence: TGTGCCAGCAGCTTTACACAGACCAGCTCCTACGAGCAGTACTTC. It is translated as CASSFTQTSSYEQYF.

This clonotype came up many times. The chain carries TRBV6-1 and TRBJ1-5; D gene uncertain. The V gene's germline CDR1 is MNHNS and CDR2 SASEGT. The V and J ends lost 6 bases and 0 bases respectively, with 9 bases between them. This CDR3 has 14 amino acids. This CDR3 reads CASRAEYSNQPQHF. CDR3 DNA sequence: TGTGCCAGCAGAGCAGAGTATAGCAATCAGCCCCAGCATTTT.

This clonotype was seen at least ten times. The chain has TRBV28 and TRBJ2-1, with D perhaps TRBD2 (5 bases). This CDR3 region has 18 residues. Germline CDR1 is MDHEN and CDR2 is SYDVKM. Trimming removed 6 bases at V and 6 bases at J, with 27 bases between. The CDR3 nucleotides read TGTGCCAGCAGCCCCCCCCCTAAGTGGGCGGGTTATGGCAATGAGCAGTTCTTC. Translated: CASSPPPKWAGYGNEQFF. Looking up the rest from reference TRBV28 and TRBJ2-1 gives the full variable domain: DVKVTQSSRYLVKRTGEKVFLECVQDMDHENMFWYRQDPGLGLRLIYFSYDVKMKEKGDIPEGYSVSREKKERFSLILESASTNQTSMYLCASSPPPKWAGYGNEQFFGPGTRLTVL.